The 18 T cell receptor beta chains below all came from one sample that was sequenced in a study of blood T cell repertoires in COVID-19. Data came from immunoSEQ multiplex PCR; TCRdb stores just in-frame clones and leaves some out. Of hundreds of thousands of clones in the sample, about 85% were seen once. The sequenced sample was peripheral blood. The receptors come from a man aged 30 to 39 with active or convalescent COVID-19.

The chain uses TRBV19 and TRBJ1-1; D remains unclear. Germline CDR1 and CDR2: LNHDA and SQIVND (reference sequence). The CDR3 loop spans 15 amino acids. The germline V and J ends were trimmed by 0 bases and 0 bases, with 8 bases remaining between them. In nucleotides, the CDR3 is TGTGCCAGTAGTATAGATGGGGAGGTGAACACTGAAGCTTTCTTT. This codes for CASSIDGEVNTEAFF. Together with reference TRBV19 and TRBJ1-1, the CDR3 gives the full variable domain: DGGITQSPKYLFRKEGQNVTLSCEQNLNHDAMYWYRQDPGQGLRLIYYSQIVNDFQKGDIAEGYSVSREKKESFPLTVTSAQKNPTAFYLCASSIDGEVNTEAFFGQGTRLTVV.

This clone has more than one count but fewer than ten. J is TRBJ2-7 and V is TRBV9; a possible D gene is TRBD1 (5 bases). The CDR3 extends over 14 amino acids. Germline loops: CDR1 SGDLS, CDR2 YYNGEE. Trimming took off 3 bases at V and 1 base at J, with 11 bases between the two ends. CDR3 amino acids: CASSAQVGSYEQYF. Written as DNA, the CDR3 is TGTGCCAGCAGCGCACAGGTCGGATCCTACGAGCAGTACTTC.

The V and J genes are TRBV5-5 and TRBJ2-7, with 10 nucleotides matching TRBD1. Trimming cost V 6 bases and J 3 bases; bases outside gene matches: 6. Germline CDR1 and CDR2: SGHKS and YYEKEE (reference sequence). This CDR3 contains 14 residues. CDR3 protein: CASTRTGGYYEQYF. The CDR3 DNA reads as TGTGCCAGCACCCGGACAGGGGGATACTACGAGCAGTACTTC.

The V call is TRBV21-1, the J call TRBJ2-7; TRBD1, the table's D call, was not compared with the DNA. TRBV21-1 is tagged as a pseudogene. CDR3 length: 14 amino acids. The CDR3 reads CASSVRDSEYEQYF. CDR3 sequence (DNA): TGTGCCAGCAGCGTCCGGGACAGCGAGTACGAGCAGTACTTC.

V usage is TRBV5-4 and J usage is TRBJ2-5; TRBD2 matches at 10 bases. J lost 5 bases, V lost 4 bases, and 14 bases had no gene match. This CDR3 contains 17 residues. Germline lookup yields CDR1 SGHNT and CDR2 YYREEE (reference sequence). CDR3 coding DNA: TGTGCCAGCAGCCCCCGTTTAAGCGGGAGGGCCCGTGAGACCCAGTACTTC. Residues: CASSPRLSGRARETQYF.

This chain links TRBV6-5 with TRBJ1-2; perhaps TRBD1 as D (6 bases). There are 12 residues in the CDR3. Germline V gene data show CDR1 as MNHEY and CDR2 as SVGAGI. Trimming took 6 bases from V and 6 from J, leaving 11 bases between them. The CDR3 is CASRRGGDGYTF. The CDR3 region has the DNA TGTGCCAGCAGGAGGGGGGGGGATGGCTACACCTTC.

V gene TRBV24-1 combines with J gene TRBJ1-5, with TRBD1 matching 8 bases. From germline, CDR1 is KGHDR and CDR2 SFDVKD. With V trimmed by 3 bases and J by 4 bases, 7 bases remained unmatched. This CDR3 spans 16 amino acids. CDR3 sequence reads: CATSDPRTGPNQPQHF. DNA for the CDR3: TGTGCCACCAGTGATCCGAGGACAGGGCCGAATCAGCCCCAGCATTTT.

The rearrangement links TRBV11-2 to TRBJ1-5, with a possible D match to TRBD1 (5 bases). V lost 1 base and J lost 7, with 14 bases in between. CDR1 is SGHAT, CDR2 FQNNGV, per germline. The CDR3 contains 15 residues. CDR3 sequence (DNA): TGTGCCAGCAGCTTAGGGCGCAGGGATGGACAGCCCCAGCATTTT. Its translation: CASSLGRRDGQPQHF.

The chain carries TRBV5-5 and TRBJ1-2; possibly TRBD1 for D (5 bases). The CDR3 extends over 14 amino acids. Germline CDR1 reads SGHKS; CDR2 reads YYEKEE (reference sequence). V lost 2 bases and J 7 bases, leaving 15 bases between the germline ends. CDR3 in amino acids: CASSFRRGDLGYTF. CDR3 DNA sequence: TGTGCCAGCAGCTTTAGGCGGGGGGATCTTGGCTACACCTTC.

This sequence joins TRBV4-3 and TRBJ2-1, with D unresolved. The CDR3 totals 16 residues. With 1 base removed from V and 3 bases from J, the gap between germline ends came to 13 bases. Germline CDR1 LGHNA, CDR2 YSLEER. CDR3 region: CASSQVWLGNYNEQFF. As DNA, the CDR3 is TGCGCCAGCAGCCAAGTATGGCTAGGAAACTACAATGAGCAGTTCTTC.

The chain has TRBV24-1 and TRBJ1-1; the D gene is possibly TRBD1 (5 bases). The CDR3 has 18 amino acids. Trimming left V 6 bases short and J 5 bases short, with 27 bases between. Germline lookup yields CDR1 KGHDR and CDR2 SFDVKD. The CDR3 protein is CATSPKENTGEETTEAFF. The DNA of the CDR3 is TGTGCCACCAGTCCAAAAGAGAATACGGGGGAGGAGACGACTGAAGCTTTCTTT.

The chain links TRBV24-1 to TRBJ2-1; D is undetermined. The CDR3 sequence is 14 residues long. CDR1 and CDR2 (germline): KGHDR, SFDVKD. The V end lost 3 bases, the J end lost 4 bases, and 9 bases lay between the germline ends. The CDR3 sequence: CATSDVTTYNEQFF. DNA for the CDR3: TGTGCCACCAGTGATGTGACAACTTACAATGAGCAGTTCTTC.

The V and J genes are TRBV6-5 and TRBJ2-7; TRBD2 aligns across 11 bases. This CDR3 region has 15 residues. The J segment lost 3 bases and the V segment lost 5 bases, leaving 6 bases of the junction unmatched. Germline CDR1 MNHEY, CDR2 SVGAGI. CDR3 residues: CASSRGLAGGYEQYF. DNA of the CDR3: TGTGCCAGCAGTCGAGGGCTAGCGGGGGGCTACGAGCAGTACTTC.

The V call is TRBV11-2, the J call TRBJ1-1; weak D call: TRBD1 (5 bases). With 5 bases removed from V and 1 base from J, the gap between germline ends came to 14 bases. The CDR3 is 15 amino acids. Germline V CDR1 and CDR2: SGHAT, FQNNGV. The DNA for the CDR3 is TGTGCCAGCAGCCCACCAAGGGGAAGGAACACTGAAGCTTTCTTT. Residues: CASSPPRGRNTEAFF. Full variable domain (remainder filled in from reference TRBV11-2 and TRBJ1-1): EAGVAQSPRYKIIEKRQSVAFWCNPISGHATLYWYQQILGQGPKLLIQFQNNGVVDDSQLPKDRFSAERLKGVDSTLKIQPAKLEDSAVYLCASSPPRGRNTEAFFGQGTRLTVV.

V and J are TRBV7-9 and TRBJ2-2, with 9 bases aligning to TRBD2. This CDR3 spans 16 amino acids. In germline, CDR1 is SEHNR, CDR2 FQNEAQ (reference sequence). Trimming cost V 5 bases and J 4 bases; bases outside gene matches: 8. As DNA, the CDR3 is TGTGCCAGCAGCCTAATGGTGCGGGGGGGCACCGGGGAGCTGTTTTTT. It encodes CASSLMVRGGTGELFF.

This rearrangement joins TRBV14 to TRBJ1-1, with 7 bases aligning to TRBD1. Unmatched junction bases numbered 5, after V lost 0 bases and J lost 1 base. The CDR3 is 16 residues long. The V gene's germline CDR1 is SGHDN and CDR2 FVKESK. In nucleotides, the CDR3 is TGTGCCAGCAGCCAAGATTTCGGGACAGCGAACACTGAAGCTTTCTTT. This translates into CASSQDFGTANTEAFF.

The chain uses TRBV28 and TRBJ1-1, with a weak D call TRBD1 (5 bases). The ends were cut back, 4 bases at V and 5 bases at J, with 11 bases in the middle. This CDR3 region has 13 residues. CDR1 MDHEN and CDR2 SYDVKM come from the germline V gene. CDR3 amino acids: CASSSQGFTEAFF. DNA of the CDR3: TGTGCCAGCAGTTCCCAGGGTTTTACTGAAGCTTTCTTT.

Concerning this clone itself: At one boundary the junction diverges from the germline segment, which might be a read error. V and J are TRBV7-9 and TRBJ2-3; no firm D call. Per germline, CDR1 SEHNR and CDR2 FQNEAQ (reference sequence). The CDR3 sequence is 8 residues long. The CDR3 spells CASSPIYF. The CDR3 bases are TGTGCCAGCAGCCCGATCTACTTT.